What follows are 8 T cell receptor beta chains derived from one specimen sequenced in a study of blood T cell repertoires in COVID-19. The repertoire was sequenced with immunoSEQ multiplex PCR; TCRdb's copy has only in-frame clones and lacks some. The sample holds about 5,600 clones; around 84% are singletons and the top ten take roughly 13%. Material: peripheral blood. These receptors all stem from a human donor in a cohort sampled during active COVID-19.

The rearrangement links TRBV4-2 to TRBJ2-3, with D tentatively TRBD2 (7 bases). Germline CDR1 reads LGHNA; CDR2 reads YNFKEQ. Trimming shortened V by 4 bases and J by 4 bases, and 21 bases separated the two germline ends. The CDR3 length is 17 residues. This CDR3 reads CASSRLEGGARPDTQYF. The CDR3 region has the DNA TGTGCCAGCAGCCGCCTAGAAGGGGGGGCGCGGCCAGATACGCAGTATTTT.

V is TRBV9 and J is TRBJ2-5, with 9 bases matching TRBD2. Trimming removed 0 bases from V and 5 bases from J; junction bases left unmatched: 8. The CDR3 is 16 residues long. The germline V gene has CDR1 SGDLS and CDR2 YYNGEE. CDR3 region: CASSVGAGGPLETQYF. The DNA for the CDR3 is TGTGCCAGCAGCGTAGGAGCGGGAGGTCCTCTCGAGACCCAGTACTTC.

This rearrangement joins TRBV14 to TRBJ2-7, with unresolved D. V shed 1 base and J shed 2 bases, with 6 bases lying between them. CDR1 is SGHDN, CDR2 FVKESK, per germline. The CDR3 loop spans 13 amino acids. CDR3 sequence: CASSQATPYEQYF. The CDR3 DNA reads TGTGCCAGCAGCCAAGCGACTCCCTACGAGCAGTACTTC. Complete variable domain (other parts from reference TRBV14 and TRBJ2-7): EAGVTQFPSHSVIEKGQTVTLRCDPISGHDNLYWYRRVMGKEIKFLLHFVKESKQDESGMPNNRFLAERTGGTYSTLKVQPAELEDSGVYFCASSQATPYEQYFGPGTRLTVT.

CDR3 nucleotides: TGTGCCAGCAGCGAGCCCTACACCTTC. It encodes CASSEPYTF. The chain joins TRBV3-1 (or the pseudogene TRBV3-2) to TRBJ1-2; D is unclear. The CDR3 length is 9 residues. The V end was cut by 5 bases, the J end by 10 bases, with 5 bases between. Germline CDR1 and CDR2: LGHDT and YNNKEL (reference sequence).

Comments on this clone: An end of the junction differs from the germline gene, which may be a read error. The V call is TRBV19, the J call TRBJ2-7, with TRBD2 as a possible D gene (6 bases). The CDR3 has 14 amino acids. Germline CDR1 and CDR2: LNHDA and SQIVND (reference sequence). The DNA for the CDR3 is TGTGCCAGTAGTATCAGGAGGGCCTCCGACGAGCAGTACTTC. Its translation is CASSIRRASDEQYF.

In its sample, this clone was seen a few times. This rearrangement joins TRBV19 to TRBJ2-3; TRBD2 aligns across 13 bases. CDR1 LNHDA and CDR2 SQIVND come from the germline V gene (reference sequence). This CDR3 spans 17 amino acids. The V and J ends lost 5 bases and 1 base, in that order; junction bases with no gene match: 6. The DNA for the CDR3 is TGTGCCAGTAGTCAGACTAGCGGGAGGATCGGCACAGATACGCAGTATTTT. It encodes CASSQTSGRIGTDTQYF.

The chain is built from TRBV12-3 or TRBV12-4 and TRBJ1-5, with D possibly matching TRBD1 (5 bases). The CDR3 is 12 residues long. The germline V and J ends were trimmed by 6 bases and 11 bases, with 14 bases remaining between them. The CDR3, as DNA: TGTGCCAGCAGCGACGGGGGAAGGGCCCAGCATTTT. It yields the protein CASSDGGRAQHF.

This chain uses TRBV21-1 with TRBJ2-3; TRBD2 reflects the table's D call only, with no check against the DNA. TRBV21-1 is shown as a pseudogene. CDR3 length: 14 residues. The CDR3 is CASSKVWDSYTQYF. The CDR3, as DNA: TGTGCCAGCAGCAAAGTTTGGGACTCCTATACGCAGTATTTT.